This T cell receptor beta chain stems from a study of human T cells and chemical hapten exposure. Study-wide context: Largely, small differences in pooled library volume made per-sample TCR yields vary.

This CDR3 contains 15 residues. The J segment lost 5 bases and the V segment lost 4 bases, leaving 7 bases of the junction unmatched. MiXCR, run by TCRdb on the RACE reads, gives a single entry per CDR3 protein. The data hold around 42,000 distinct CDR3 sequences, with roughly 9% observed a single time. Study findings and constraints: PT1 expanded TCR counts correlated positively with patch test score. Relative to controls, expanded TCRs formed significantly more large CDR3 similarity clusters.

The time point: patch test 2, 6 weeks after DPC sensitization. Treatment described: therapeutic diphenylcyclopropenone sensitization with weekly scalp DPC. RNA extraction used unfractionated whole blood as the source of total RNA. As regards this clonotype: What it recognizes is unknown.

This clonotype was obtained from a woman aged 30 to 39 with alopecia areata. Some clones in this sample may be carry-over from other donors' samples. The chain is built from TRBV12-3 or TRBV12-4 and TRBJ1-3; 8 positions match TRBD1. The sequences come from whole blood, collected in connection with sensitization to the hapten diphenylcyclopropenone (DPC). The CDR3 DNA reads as TGTGCCAGCAGTTCTGAGACAGGGGACCGAAACACCATATATTTT. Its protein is CASSSETGDRNTIYF.